A single sample gave rise to the 8 T cell receptor beta chains below, sequenced in a study of blood T cell repertoires in COVID-19. Sequencing was performed with immunoSEQ multiplex PCR; in TCRdb, only in-frame clones are kept and a portion is missing. The data hold about 530,000 clones, with 85% to 90% observed a single time. Sequenced material: peripheral blood. The receptors shown here come from a woman between 45 and 65 years old with COVID-19, enrolled during active disease.

This chain uses TRBV6-5 with TRBJ1-4; 8 nucleotides match TRBD1. Germline trimming cut 5 bases from V and 8 bases from J; bases unmatched to any gene: 7. This CDR3 spans 14 amino acids. The germline V gene encodes CDR1 MNHEY and CDR2 SVGAGI. DNA for the CDR3: TGTGCCAGCAGTCCGCGACAGGGGAGCGAAAAACTGTTTTTT. Translation gives CASSPRQGSEKLFF.

V gene TRBV30 combines with J gene TRBJ2-1; possible D gene TRBD2, 6 bases. CDR1 is GTSNPN and CDR2 is SVGIG in the germline V gene (reference sequence). This CDR3 is 14 amino acids long. The CDR3 is CAREAGSTYNEQFF. For the CDR3, the DNA is TGTGCGAGGGAGGCAGGGAGTACCTACAATGAGCAGTTCTTC. Using reference TRBV30 and TRBJ2-1 for the parts outside the CDR3, the full variable domain is SQTIHQWPATLVQPVGSPLSLECTVEGTSNPNLYWYRQAAGRGLQLLFYSVGIGQISSEVPQNLSASRPQDRQFILSSKKLLLSDSGFYLCAREAGSTYNEQFFGPGTRLTVL.

V usage is TRBV4-2 and J usage is TRBJ2-3; 12 bases map to TRBD2. Trimming removed 0 bases from V and 0 bases from J; junction bases left unmatched: 4. The CDR3 has 18 residues. Germline CDR1 and CDR2: LGHNA and YNFKEQ. The CDR3 DNA reads as TGTGCCAGCAGCCAAGAACTAGCGGGGGGATCGAGCACAGATACGCAGTATTTT. It encodes CASSQELAGGSSTDTQYF.

This chain connects TRBV27 to TRBJ1-2; 8 positions agree with TRBD1. Germline V CDR1 and CDR2: MNHEY, SMNVEV (reference sequence). The V segment lost 4 bases and the J segment 5 bases; nucleotides outside the gene matches: 3. The CDR3 length is 13 residues. CDR3 nucleotide sequence: TGTGCCAGCAGTTCCACAGGGGGGTATGGCTACACCTTC. It codes for CASSSTGGYGYTF.

This CDR3 is CASSQGLEETQYF. The CDR3 coding sequence is TGCGCCAGCAGCCAAGGGCTTGAAGAGACCCAGTACTTC. This rearrangement joins TRBV4-1 to TRBJ2-5; D uncertain. The germline V gene has CDR1 MGHRA and CDR2 YSYEKL. This CDR3 comprises 13 residues. The V end lost 1 base, the J end lost 3 bases, and 6 bases lay between the germline ends.

The J gene is TRBJ2-7, the V gene TRBV19; tentative D call: TRBD1 (5 bases). This CDR3 contains 15 residues. From germline, CDR1 is LNHDA and CDR2 SQIVND (reference sequence). V was cut by 5 bases and J by 3 bases, with 17 bases left in between. The CDR3: CASSSGSQAIYEQYF. DNA of the CDR3: TGTGCCAGTAGTTCAGGGTCCCAGGCCATCTACGAGCAGTACTTC.

The chain joins TRBV28 to TRBJ2-3; 9 nucleotides agree with TRBD1. The germline gives CDR1 MDHEN, CDR2 SYDVKM. There are 17 residues in the CDR3. Losses at the gene ends were 4 bases for V and 0 bases for J; bases not matched to a gene: 8. The CDR3 is CASSSDRGKSSTDTQYF. In DNA, the CDR3 is TGTGCCAGCAGTTCAGACAGGGGGAAGTCAAGCACAGATACGCAGTATTTT.

V gene TRBV10-3 combines with J gene TRBJ2-1; a possible D gene is TRBD1 (5 bases). Trimming took off 7 bases at V and 5 bases at J, with 6 bases between the two ends. This CDR3 region has 11 residues. Germline loops: CDR1 ENHRY, CDR2 SYGVKD. The CDR3 protein is CAINRNNEQFF. The CDR3 bases are TGTGCCATCAACAGGAACAATGAGCAGTTCTTC.